The entry below describes one T cell receptor (beta chain). Here immunoSEQ multiplex PCR was the method, and the copy in TCRdb shows in-frame clones only, minus some. The sample carries about 33,000 clones, more than 80% recorded once. The record originates from a study of blood T cell repertoires in COVID-19. V was trimmed by 7 bases and J by 0 bases, leaving 13 bases between them. The CDR3 sequence is 15 residues long. Germline V lookup: CDR1 SNHLY, CDR2 FYNNEI. The sample consisted of peripheral blood. The chain combines TRBV2 with TRBJ1-3, with a possible D match to TRBD1 (6 bases). This sequence was found in a human donor in a cohort sampled during active COVID-19. CDR3 amino acids: CASTEDRSSGNTIYF. The CDR3 region has the DNA TGTGCCAGCACCGAGGACAGAAGCTCTGGAAACACCATATATTTT.